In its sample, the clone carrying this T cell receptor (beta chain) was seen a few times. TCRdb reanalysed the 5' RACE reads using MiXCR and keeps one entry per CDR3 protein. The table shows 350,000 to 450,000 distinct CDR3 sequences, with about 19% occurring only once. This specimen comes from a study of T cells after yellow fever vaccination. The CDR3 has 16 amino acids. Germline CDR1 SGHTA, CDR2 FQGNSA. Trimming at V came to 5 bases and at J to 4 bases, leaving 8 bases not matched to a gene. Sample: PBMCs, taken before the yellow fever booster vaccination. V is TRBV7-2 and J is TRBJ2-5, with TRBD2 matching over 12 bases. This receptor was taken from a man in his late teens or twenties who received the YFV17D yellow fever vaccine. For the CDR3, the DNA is TGTGCCAGCAGCCCTAACCTAGCGGGGGGGGTAGAGACCCAGTACTTC. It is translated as CASSPNLAGGVETQYF.